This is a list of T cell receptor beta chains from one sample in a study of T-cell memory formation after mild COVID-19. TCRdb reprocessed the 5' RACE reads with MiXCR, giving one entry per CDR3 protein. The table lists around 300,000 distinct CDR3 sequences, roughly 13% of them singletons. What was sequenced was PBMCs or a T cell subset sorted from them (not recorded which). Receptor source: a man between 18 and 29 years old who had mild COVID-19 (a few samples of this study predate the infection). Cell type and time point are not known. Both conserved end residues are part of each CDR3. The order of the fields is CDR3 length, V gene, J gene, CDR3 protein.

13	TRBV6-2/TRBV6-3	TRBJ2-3	CASIGTSTDTQYF
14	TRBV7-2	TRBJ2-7	CASSFQGKNYEQYF
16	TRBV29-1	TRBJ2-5	CSVEDRVGQGPETQYF
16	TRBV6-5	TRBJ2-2	CASSYWTGLASGELFF
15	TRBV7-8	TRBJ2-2	CASGTGVSTTGELFF
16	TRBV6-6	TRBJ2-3	CASTLAGDQRGDTQYF
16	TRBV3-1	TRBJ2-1	CASSQVPSGGDNEQFF
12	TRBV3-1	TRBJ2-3	CASSQGADTQYF
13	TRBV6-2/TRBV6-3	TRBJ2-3	CASSFGRTDTQYF
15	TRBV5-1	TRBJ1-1	CASSSQQGRGTEAFF
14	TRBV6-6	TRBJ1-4	CASGQGPPHEKLFF
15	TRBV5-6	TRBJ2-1	CASRRRGSGIREQFF
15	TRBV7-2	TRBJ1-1	CASSFAIDRNTEAFF
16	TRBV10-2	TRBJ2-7	CASSEVLARNSYEQYF
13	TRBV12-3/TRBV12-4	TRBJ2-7	CASWPGGSYEQYF
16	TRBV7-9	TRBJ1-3	CASSLEAALKGNTIYF
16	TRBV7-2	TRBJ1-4	CASSLARAGGKEKLFF
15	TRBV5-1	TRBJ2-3	CASGAYRVGTDTQYF
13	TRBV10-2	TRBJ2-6	CASDSSGANVLTF
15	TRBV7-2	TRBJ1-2	CASRLTGTGHYGYTF
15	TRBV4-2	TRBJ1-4	CASSSPPKLWEKLFF
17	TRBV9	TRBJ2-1	CASSPWGNRVSYNEQFF
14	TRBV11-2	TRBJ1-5	CASSLTLSNQPQHF
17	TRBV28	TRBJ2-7	CASTPLRVGGESYEQYF
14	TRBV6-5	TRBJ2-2	CASKGQGITGELFF